One and the same sample provided the 23 T cell receptor beta chains below, sequenced in a study of tumor and adjacent non-tumor tissue in lung cancer. TCRbeta libraries were built with three rounds of nested PCR, modified from ARM-PCR. TCRdb used MiXCR to reprocess the multiplex PCR reads, holding one entry per CDR3 protein. The table has about 110,000 distinct CDR3 sequences, about 75% seen once. The template was RNA from unsorted bulk tissue. The sample consisted of lung tumor tissue. These receptors were taken from an older woman with non-small cell lung cancer.

In its sample, this clonotype was seen once. One end of the junction is discordant with germline, which a read error may explain. The chain employs TRBV11-2 and TRBJ2-2; a possible D gene is TRBD2 (5 bases). The length of the CDR3 is 15 residues. Looked up from germline, CDR1 is SGHAT and CDR2 is FQNNGV. CDR3 region: CASSLVMENTGKLFF. The CDR3 DNA is TGTGCTAGCAGCCTAGTTATGGAGAACACCGGGAAGCTGTTTTTT.

The CDR3 region is CASSLLSNEQYF. DNA of the CDR3: TGTGCCAGCAGTTTATTATCCAACGAGCAGTACTTC. The genes are TRBV28 and TRBJ2-7; D remains ambiguous. V lost 1 base to trimming and J lost 5 bases, with 6 bases between them. The germline CDR1 and CDR2 sequences are MDHEN and SYDVKM. The CDR3 totals 12 residues.

On this clonotype: The conserved phenylalanine or tryptophan normally closing the CDR3 is absent here, so this likely arose from a read error. No DNA is shown, since the ends of the CDR3 on it are uncertain; the CDR3 is the one TCRdb lists. CDR3 loop: CASILDTGTYEQNL. The J gene is TRBJ2-7, the V gene TRBV11-3; TRBD1, the table's D call, was not compared with the DNA. From its first to its last residue, the CDR3 has 14 amino acids. The germline V gene has CDR1 SGHNT and CDR2 YENEEA.

Note on this clonotype: This may stem from a read error, because a much larger clone lies one nucleotide away. The V gene is TRBV6-5, the J gene TRBJ2-3; 8 bases align to TRBD2. CDR1 and CDR2 (germline): MNHEY, SVGAGI. CDR3 size: 14 residues. This chain's CDR3 is CASRLAVSTDTQCF. The DNA for the CDR3 is TGTGCCAGCAGACTAGCGGTTAGCACAGATACGCAGTGTTTT.

The V and J genes are TRBV20-1 and TRBJ2-7; D not resolved. CDR3 length: 14 residues. V lost 3 bases and J 10 bases, leaving 22 bases between the germline ends. The germline V gene encodes CDR1 DFQATT and CDR2 SNEGSKA (reference sequence). The CDR3 loop is CSASRLASTGDQYF. The CDR3 region has the DNA TGCAGTGCTAGTAGACTGGCGTCTACTGGCGATCAGTACTTC.

Notes on this clonotype: This could be a read error, since a much larger clone is one nucleotide away. This chain links TRBV4-1 with TRBJ2-1; 8 nucleotides match TRBD1. CDR1 and CDR2 (germline): MGHRA, YSYEKL. There are 16 residues in the CDR3. Written as DNA, the CDR3 is TGCGTCAGCAGCCAAGATGACAGGACAGGGCTCCATGAGCAGTTCTTC. Encoded protein: CVSSQDDRTGLHEQFF.

The chain has TRBV5-5 and TRBJ2-3; 8 bases fit TRBD1. Trimming removed 5 bases from V and 3 bases from J; junction bases left unmatched: 8. The length of the CDR3 is 15 residues. CDR1 and CDR2 (germline): SGHKS, YYEKEE (reference sequence). The CDR3, as DNA: TGTGCCAGCAGACCAGGGGGCCTACGTACAGATACGCAGTATTTT. This gives the protein CASRPGGLRTDTQYF. Drawing the rest from reference TRBV5-5 and TRBJ2-3, the complete variable domain is DAGVTQSPTHLIKTRGQQVTLRCSPISGHKSVSWYQQVLGQGPQFIFQYYEKEERGRGNFPDRFSARQFPNYSSELNVNALLLGDSALYLCASRPGGLRTDTQYFGPGTRLTVL.

In this sample, this clonotype turned up many times. The chain links TRBV20-1 to TRBJ1-1; TRBD1 is a possible D gene (6 bases). Trimming shortened V by 0 bases and J by 5 bases, and 16 bases separated the two germline ends. From germline, CDR1 is DFQATT and CDR2 SNEGSKA (reference sequence). There are 15 residues in the CDR3. CDR3 region: CSAREPGARRTEAFF. The CDR3 region has the DNA TGCAGTGCTAGAGAGCCGGGGGCTCGTCGGACTGAAGCTTTCTTT.

This clonotype was seen only once. A read error may account for a junction end that differs from germline. This chain joins TRBV4-3 and TRBJ1-1; D not certain. CDR3 length: 14 residues. CDR1 and CDR2 from the germline V gene are LGHNA and YSLEER. The CDR3 loop reads CASRQVGGAWPAFF. CDR3 nucleotides: TGCGCCAGCAGGCAAGTTGGTGGAGCCTGGCCAGCTTTCTTT.

A note on this clonotype: A much larger clone differs by one base, so this may be a read error. The gene calls are TRBV5-6 and TRBJ2-7; maybe TRBD2 (6 bases). Germline V gives CDR1 SGHDT, CDR2 YYEEEE. The CDR3 extends over 13 amino acids. Trimming shortened V by 6 bases and J by 8 bases, and 18 bases separated the two germline ends. The CDR3 sequence: CASITRGQGKQYF. CDR3 DNA: TGTGCCAGCATCACGCGGGGTCAGGGCAAGCAGTACTTC.

About this clonotype itself: An end of the junction differs from the germline gene, which may be a read error. The chain joins TRBV4-1 to TRBJ1-1, with D possibly matching TRBD1 (5 bases). The CDR3 is 15 residues long. Germline CDR1 MGHRA, CDR2 YSYEKL. The CDR3 DNA sequence: TGCACCAGCAGCCAGGGAGACATCAGAGGGACTGAAGCTTTCTTT. Its translation: CTSSQGDIRGTEAFF.

This clonotype has at least ten counts. The chain links TRBV5-1 to TRBJ1-5; D gene uncertain. The V and J ends lost 0 bases and 2 bases respectively, with 12 bases between them. This CDR3 comprises 16 residues. Germline CDR1 reads SGHRS; CDR2 reads YFSETQ. The CDR3 DNA sequence: TGCGCCAGCAGCTTGGATCCAGGAAGGGGCAATCAGCCCCAGCATTTT. Amino acid sequence: CASSLDPGRGNQPQHF. The complete variable domain, with remaining parts taken from reference TRBV5-1 and TRBJ1-5, reads KAGVTQTPRYLIKTRGQQVTLSCSPISGHRSVSWYQQTPGQGLQFLFEYFSETQRNKGNFPGRFSGRQFSNSRSEMNVSTLELGDSALYLCASSLDPGRGNQPQHFGDGTRLSIL.

The genes are TRBV11-1 and TRBJ2-7; D is perhaps TRBD1 (5 bases). V was trimmed by 3 bases and J by 6 bases, leaving 12 bases between them. Per germline, CDR1 SGHAT and CDR2 FQDESV (reference sequence). The CDR3 extends over 13 amino acids. DNA of the CDR3: TGTGCCAGCAGCTTCATATTCAGGGCCGAGCAGTACTTC. Translation gives CASSFIFRAEQYF.

This clonotype came up once. A junction boundary mismatches the germline segment, possibly from a read error. The rearrangement uses TRBV4-3 and TRBJ2-2; TRBD2 matches at 7 bases. The germline CDR1 and CDR2 sequences are LGHNA and YSLEER. This CDR3 has 16 amino acids. In DNA, the CDR3 is TGCGCCAGCAACCAAGGGCCAGCGGGAACCACCGGGGAGCTGTTCTTT. It specifies CASNQGPAGTTGELFF.

With regard to this clonotype: A much larger clonotype is one base distant, so this may be a read error. This chain uses TRBV29-1 with TRBJ2-5; 10 bases align to TRBD1. Germline loops: CDR1 SQVTM, CDR2 ANQGSEA. J lost 7 bases, V lost 7 bases, and 9 bases had no gene match. This CDR3 is built from 13 residues. CDR3 nucleotides: TGCAGCGCTTACTCCAGACAGGGGGCGACCCAGTACTTC. Translated, it gives CSAYSRQGATQYF. The full variable domain, its missing parts supplied by reference TRBV29-1 and TRBJ2-5, is SAVISQKPSRDICQRGTSLTIQCQVDSQVTMMFWYRQQPGQSLTLIATANQGSEATYESGFVIDKFPISRPNLTFSTLTVSNMSPEDSSIYLCSAYSRQGATQYFGPGTRLLVL.

Concerning this clonotype: This may be a read error, as it is one base from a much larger clone. The CDR3 is CASSLSVDYGYIF. CDR3 nucleotides: TGTGCCAGCAGTCTTAGTGTGGACTATGGCTACATCTTC. The chain employs TRBV6-1 and TRBJ1-2; D not resolved. The CDR3 runs to 13 residues. Germline-derived CDR1 and CDR2 are MNHNS and SASEGT.

Details on this clonotype: One end of the junction does not line up with germline, which may come from a read error. The gene calls are TRBV11-3 and TRBJ2-7; TRBD2 might be the D (6 bases). The CDR3 contains 14 residues. Germline V gives CDR1 SGHNT, CDR2 YENEEA. For the CDR3, the DNA is TGTGCCAGCAGCCTAGATACGGGAGCCTACGACCAGTACTTC. Translated: CASSLDTGAYDQYF.

About this clonotype: Relative to the germline gene, one junction end is altered; a read error may explain this. DNA of the CDR3: TGTGCCAACAGCTTAGATTTGACTAGCGGGAGTCACAACGAGCAGTTCTTC. This encodes CANSLDLTSGSHNEQFF. The rearrangement links TRBV11-3 to TRBJ2-1, with TRBD2 matching 12 bases. The CDR3 contains 17 residues. CDR1 SGHNT and CDR2 YENEEA come from the germline V gene.

Of note for this clonotype: A much more abundant neighbour one base away suggests this may be a read error. This chain links TRBV12-3 or TRBV12-4 with TRBJ2-5; D may match TRBD1 or TRBD2 (6 bases each). V lost 3 bases to trimming and J lost 4 bases, with 18 bases between them. The CDR3 consists of 16 residues. The CDR3 sequence is CASSFSLVGGRETQYF. Here the CDR3 DNA reads TGTGCCAGCAGTTTTTCACTAGTGGGGGGCAGAGAGACCCAGTACTTC.

In regard to this clonotype: A much more abundant neighbour one base away suggests this may be a read error. The gene calls are TRBV29-1 and TRBJ1-2, with D tentatively TRBD1 (6 bases). The germline gives CDR1 SQVTM, CDR2 ANQGSEA. The CDR3 runs 14 residues. The CDR3 here is CSVPDRPGVGGYSF. The DNA of the CDR3 is TGCAGCGTTCCGGACAGACCCGGCGTGGGTGGCTACAGCTTC.

The rearrangement uses TRBV6-5 and TRBJ1-1; D is perhaps TRBD1 (5 bases). The germline CDR1 and CDR2 sequences are MNHEY and SVGAGI. The CDR3 runs to 15 residues. With 10 bases removed from V and 4 bases from J, the gap between germline ends came to 22 bases. The CDR3 bases are TGTGCCATCAGGGATACGGTGGGCTGGAGCACTGAAGCTTTCTTT. This encodes CAIRDTVGWSTEAFF.

In the case of this clonotype: The junction departs from the called germline gene at one end, perhaps through a read error. Written as DNA, the CDR3 is TGTACCAGCAGCTTAGGGGACCTCCAAGAGACCCAGTATTTC. Amino acids: CTSSLGDLQETQYF. The chain has TRBV11-2 and TRBJ2-5, with D possibly called TRBD1 or TRBD2 (5 bases each). Germline assignment: CDR1 SGHAT and CDR2 FQNNGV. The CDR3 is 14 residues long.

For this clonotype: This may arise from a read error, as a much more abundant clone is one base away. The V and J genes are TRBV4-1 and TRBJ1-5; D is undetermined. Between the trimmed V and J ends, which lost 0 bases and 2 bases, there was a span of 11 bases. The CDR3 is made up of 16 amino acids. Germline CDR1 reads MGHRA; CDR2 reads YSYEKL. The CDR3 sequence is CASSQEVAGRNQPQHF. CDR3 coding DNA: TGCGCCAGCAGCCAAGAGGTCGCAGGTCGCAATCAGCCCCAGCATTTT.